The source of this T cell receptor (beta chain) is a study of OX40 agonist ivuxolimab in advanced cancers. For the wider study: Ivuxolimab was a fully human IgG2 agonistic monoclonal antibody targeting the costimulatory receptor OX40 (CD134). In the dose-escalation cohort, 82.7% of patients were male, and the mean age was approximately 60 years, with a range of about 20 to 79. Peripheral TCRbeta sequencing aimed to test whether ivuxolimab altered TCR sequence diversity and caused clonal T-cell expansion. The paper covers the monotherapy dose-escalation part of the phase I ivuxolimab trial, which included N of about 50 patients. Three dose-escalation patients achieved partial responses, one with hepatocellular carcinoma and two with cutaneous melanoma. Intravenous ivuxolimab was administered to patients every 2 weeks at six dose levels: 0.01, 0.1, 0.3, 1.5, 3 and 10 mg/kg. Of the roughly 51 dose-escalation patients, hepatocellular carcinoma was present in around 20, melanoma in some 15, renal cell carcinoma in 9 and head and neck cancer in 9. Patients were allowed to have had prior anti-PD-1, anti-PD-L1 or anti-CTLA-4 therapy, and around two fifths of the dose-escalation patients had been treated with checkpoint inhibitors.

The trial excluded patients who had a history of autoimmune disease or who were on systemic immunosuppression. In every dose cohort, peripheral blood was drawn for TCR sequencing at baseline, cycle 4 day 1, and cycle 7 day 1. Samples were obtained from an open-label, multicenter, first-in-human phase I dose-escalation trial of ivuxolimab. The trial enrolled adults with locally advanced or metastatic head and neck squamous cell, hepatocellular, melanoma or renal cell carcinoma. Before TCR sequencing, CD4+ and CD8+ T cells were separately sorted from peripheral blood. The paper as a whole reports these results and caveats: At doses from 0.1 to 3.0 mg/kg, clonal expansion was seen in both CD4+ and CD8+ blood T cells between baseline and week 6. After ivuxolimab, expanded clones were on average more numerous among CD8+ T cells than among CD4+ T cells. Low levels of normalized T-cell clonal expansion were also shown by some nonresponding patients. The antigen specificity of the peripheral T cells that underwent clonal expansion was not determined. In partial responders in the 0.1-3.0 mg/kg groups, normalized peripheral clonal expansion was found to be among the lowest, especially among CD8+ T cells.

In the germline V gene, CDR1 corresponds to MNHEY and CDR2 to SVGAGI. V is reduced by 2 bases and J by 1 base, leaving a spacing of 11 bases between them. The CDR3 measures 15 amino acids from cysteine to phenylalanine. Just the 45-base CDR3 DNA is kept, in frame starting at base 1. With respect to this clone: It has no known antigen specificity. The record has no base qualities; no much larger clone is one base away.

Genomic DNA was extracted from sorted cells for sequencing of the TCRbeta CDR3 region. The immunoSEQ Assay was used to sequence the TCRbeta CDR3 regions. Held by TCRdb, this immuneACCESS table contains in-frame sequences only and omits some clones. Under half of the omission traces to an unresolved V gene where checked; the cause of the rest is unknown. The sample table lists approximately 41,000 clones, around nine tenths of them with a count of one. In total, the top ten clones hold roughly 40% of the sample. This receptor chain uses TRBV6-5 and TRBJ2-5, with a tentative D gene TRBD1 over 5 matching bases. The clonotype was recovered from an adult with an advanced solid tumor such as melanoma, head and neck, liver or kidney cancer. Sequencing used CD4+ or CD8+ T cells sorted from blood, obtained in a trial of the OX40 agonist ivuxolimab. CDR3 region: CASSYRGAPQETQYF. The DNA sequence is given as TGTGCCAGCAGTTACAGGGGCGCACCCCAAGAGACCCAGTACTTC.